The source of this T cell receptor beta chain is a study of regulatory T cells in long-lasting Graves disease (dated by TCRdb to the early 2020s). Broadly, across the study: Newly diagnosed Graves' disease patients had taken antithyroid drugs for less than 3 months. Patients with persistent Graves' disease were compared with patients with newly diagnosed Graves' disease using TCR sequencing and RNA sequencing of peripheral blood. The study was registered as a clinical trial and conducted in China. A total of roughly 33 samples were covered by TCR sequencing, comprising approximately 13 persistent and around 20 newly diagnosed Graves' disease patients. General findings and caveats noted by the study authors: Compared with newly diagnosed patients, patients with persistent Graves' disease had lower TCR Shannon entropy and fewer highly expanded clones, which suggests clonal expansion. Sequencing and analysis were limited to the TCR beta chain. Preferential use of TRBV28, TRBJ1-2 and TRBJ2-5 was observed in persistent disease, whereas TRBV20-1 and TRBJ2-1 were favored in newly diagnosed disease. As a limitation, the authors acknowledged that the small sample size may reduce accuracy. Persistent patients shared more public clonotypes among themselves (around 3,000) than newly diagnosed patients did (over 900). Peripheral blood alone was examined, since thyroid tissue, which constituted the primary lesion, could not be accessed.

The V and J ends are trimmed by 8 bases and 8 bases, leaving 10 bases between them. From its cysteine to its phenylalanine, the CDR3 spans 11 amino acids. Just CDR3 DNA is preserved here, 33 bases in frame from base 1. This clonotype came up many times. Which antigen it targets is not known. Base-call qualities are not available, and no considerably larger clone is one nucleotide away. The library was prepared using multiplex PCR. Sequencing relied on an Illumina HiSeq 4000. To build TCR beta libraries, CDR3 regions were amplified by Arm-PCR using iRepertoire HTBI primers. PCR products were gel purified before sequencing. Per the authors' processing: Gene usage analysis of CDR3 amino acid clonotypes used the 55 to 65 TRBV and some 13 TRBJ segments found across samples. COPE and FqMerger were used to merge the filtered high-quality paired reads into contigs. BLAST was used to align contigs to IMGT TRBV, TRBD and TRBJ reference genes, with CDR3 defined following IMGT. Highly expanded clones were defined as clonotypes with a frequency above 0.1%. Shannon entropy was used to measure repertoire diversity, and the Gini coefficient was used to measure V-J evenness. Public clonotypes were defined as clonotypes shared by more than one individual. The public reads were run again by TCRdb, first through fastp at Q25 and then through MiXCR, and only productive beta chains were kept. Rows merge per CDR3 protein into single entries with the most common DNA and genes. The V and J calls were determined by TCRdb, not by the authors. Across this sample there are hundreds of thousands of distinct CDR3 sequences, with approximately 15% seen only once. Clones ranked in the top ten supply 8% to 10% of the sample.

The meaning of the sample's time point label: newly diagnosed GD, antithyroid drugs for less than 3 months. For both TCR sequencing and RNA sequencing, RNA was extracted from PBMCs in TRIzol. The diagnosis of Graves' disease was made according to American Thyroid Association guidelines. The patients came from an endocrinology department in Xi'an, China. Each patient gave around 9 milliliters of peripheral blood, collected in an EDTA anticoagulant tube. Ficoll Paque Plus density gradient separation was used to isolate PBMCs, and no further T cell sorting was performed. An Agilent 2100 Bioanalyzer and agarose gel were used to check RNA quality, and a NanoDrop 2000 was used to measure RNA concentration. The same specimen was also included in a second study, on T cells in Graves' hyperthyroidism and ophthalmopathy. The second study, in turn, reports: A patient counted as having stable Graves' hyperthyroidism if no progression to ophthalmopathy occurred over 18 months of follow-up. The hyperthyroidism patients were between 18 and 65 years old and newly diagnosed, with a disease duration of less than 2 months. Any patient with an uncontrolled infection, another autoimmune disease, pregnancy or lactation was excluded. Clinical symptoms, serum thyroxine and TRAb, thyroid ultrasound, and orbital computed tomography formed the basis for the diagnoses. For the first round of RT-PCR on the TCR CDR3, the HTBI primer set was used together with the Qiagen OneStep RT-PCR kit. Most expanded thyroid clonotypes (frequency above 0.001) were also detected in blood, a finding suggesting that blood repertoires may reflect thyroid immune responses. A 13 V-J signature model separated ophthalmopathy from stable hyperthyroidism, with just over 85% sensitivity and 81.08% specificity in cross-validation and 80%/75% in testing. During validation, the model predicted progression to ophthalmopathy a median of around 7 months ahead of onset, with more than 55% sensitivity and around 73% specificity. TCR V-J signatures able to tell the groups apart were searched for in a discovery cohort of about a hundred patients, of whom 43 had Graves' ophthalmopathy and 57 had stable Graves' hyperthyroidism. Whether ophthalmopathy could be predicted prospectively was tested in an independent validation cohort made up of roughly 20 hyperthyroidism patients plus 17 patients who later progressed to ophthalmopathy. For training and testing, the 100 or so patients in the discovery cohort were randomly divided in a 7:3 ratio. The study also compared thyroid tissue and blood T-cell repertoires from roughly six Graves' hyperthyroidism patients. Once sampling was done, hyperthyroidism patients were given methimazole at a starting dose of 30 mg daily, whereas ophthalmopathy patients were given high-dose intravenous methylprednisolone. Libraries were constructed in a second round of multiplex PCR, after which size selection and purification were performed. Paired-end sequencing of the libraries was performed with 100 bp reads on an Illumina HiSeq2000. Raw data were processed with SOAPnuke, discarding reads with adapters, uncalled bases, mean Phred below 15, or no exact constant-primer or identifier match. COPE v1.2.5 was used to merge high-quality paired reads, and clonotypes were defined as unique nucleotide sequences. MiTCR v1.1 was used to align clonotypes to the IMGT TRBV, TRBD and TRBJ reference segments. Only V-J combinations with frequency above 0.0001, covering about 99% of repertoires, were analysed. The TCS score was defined as the ratio of F50 (clonal expansion) to E x V (chaos), calculated using BLOSUM62-based TCRdist between CDR3 peptides within each V-J. Welch's t-statistics and random forest reduced some 510 V-J features to 10 to 15, which were used in a naive Bayes classifier (R e1071). No statistical method was used to set the sample size in advance, and investigators knew the group allocation. TCR Vbeta CDR3 sequencing of 135 peripheral blood samples (under 45 ophthalmopathy, about 75 hyperthyroidism and 17 progressor patients) is reported in the paper.

The clonotype was recovered from a young man with Graves disease. Donor details come from another sample of the same person, matched by shared clones. The rearranged segments are TRBV12-3 or TRBV12-4 and TRBJ2-1, with the D gene call left open. Material: peripheral blood mononuclear cells (PBMCs), obtained at new diagnosis, from a patient treated with antithyroid drugs. The CDR3 in this case is CASEILHEQFF. The base sequence is TGTGCCAGCGAAATATTACATGAGCAGTTCTTC.